One and the same sample provided the 22 T cell receptor beta chains below, sequenced in a study of blood T cell repertoires in COVID-19. Profiling relied on immunoSEQ multiplex PCR, and the TCRdb table lists in-frame clones only, not all of them. The data contain more than 150,000 clones, around nine tenths of them singletons. The sequencing input was peripheral blood. The receptors were gathered from a woman in her 70s with COVID-19, enrolled during active disease.

The chain uses TRBV19 and TRBJ1-5, with TRBD1 identical over 7 bases. Germline V CDR1 and CDR2: LNHDA, SQIVND (reference sequence). V dropped 4 bases and J dropped 2; count of bases not matched to a gene: 17. The CDR3 covers 19 residues. CDR3 amino acids: CASSTLVTRTGLGNQPQHF. DNA for the CDR3: TGTGCCAGTAGTACCCTCGTCACTCGGACAGGCCTGGGCAATCAGCCCCAGCATTTT.

J is TRBJ2-5 and V is TRBV5-8; 7 bases map to TRBD1. This CDR3 has 13 residues. CDR1 and CDR2 from the germline V gene are SGHTS and YDEGEE. After removal of 2 bases from V and 4 bases from J, the junction contained 2 bases not matched to a gene. The CDR3 loop is CASSLNRGETQYF. DNA for the CDR3: TGTGCCAGCAGCTTAAACAGGGGAGAGACCCAGTACTTC. The variable domain in full, with the rest retrieved from reference TRBV5-8 and TRBJ2-5, is EAGVTQSPTHLIKTRGQQATLRCSPISGHTSVYWYQQALGLGLQFLLWYDEGEERNRGNFPPRFSGRQFPNYSSELNVNALELEDSALYLCASSLNRGETQYFGPGTRLLVL.

The J gene is TRBJ2-1, the V gene TRBV7-9, with D perhaps TRBD2 (6 bases). Between the trimmed V and J ends, which lost 5 bases and 15 bases, there was a span of 32 bases. Germline V gives CDR1 SEHNR, CDR2 FQNEAQ (reference sequence). The CDR3 is 17 residues long. The CDR3 nucleotides are TGTGCCAGCAGCCCCCGTGGCGGGAACGAGATCTGGGGCCTAAGGTTCTTC. Amino acids: CASSPRGGNEIWGLRFF. The variable domain in full, with the rest retrieved from reference TRBV7-9 and TRBJ2-1, is DTGVSQNPRHKITKRGQNVTFRCDPISEHNRLYWYRQTLGQGPEFLTYFQNEAQLEKSRLLSDRFSAERPKGSFSTLEIQRTEQGDSAMYLCASSPRGGNEIWGLRFFGPGTRLTVL.

V and J are TRBV15 and TRBJ2-1, with D possibly TRBD1 on 6 matching bases. Per the germline V gene, CDR1 is LNHNV and CDR2 is YYDKDF (reference sequence). The CDR3 runs to 14 residues. The V and J ends lost 0 bases and 8 bases respectively, with 11 bases between them. This CDR3 reads CATSRDQKGDEQFF. The CDR3 DNA sequence: TGTGCCACCAGCAGAGATCAGAAGGGGGATGAGCAGTTCTTC.

The chain carries TRBV6-5 and TRBJ1-5; possible D gene TRBD1, 5 bases. Germline CDR1 is MNHEY and CDR2 is SVGAGI. The CDR3 extends over 13 amino acids. V lost 6 bases and J lost 2, with 8 bases in between. The CDR3 sequence is CASRDTGNQPQHF. The CDR3 DNA reads TGTGCCAGCAGGGACACAGGCAATCAGCCCCAGCATTTT.

The V gene is TRBV30, the J gene TRBJ1-6, with D hard to call. The CDR3 sequence is 13 residues long. Trimming stripped 2 bases from V and 9 bases from J, with 11 bases between. Germline V gives CDR1 GTSNPN, CDR2 SVGIG (reference sequence). CDR3 DNA: TGTGCCTGGAGTCTAGAGGAAGGTTCACCCCTCCACTTT. Translation: CAWSLEEGSPLHF. The full variable domain, with the rest looked up from reference TRBV30 and TRBJ1-6, is SQTIHQWPATLVQPVGSPLSLECTVEGTSNPNLYWYRQAAGRGLQLLFYSVGIGQISSEVPQNLSASRPQDRQFILSSKKLLLSDSGFYLCAWSLEEGSPLHFGNGTRLTVT.

The gene calls are TRBV28 and TRBJ1-2; unclear D gene. Per germline, CDR1 MDHEN and CDR2 SYDVKM. V shed 2 bases and J shed 5 bases, with 9 bases lying between them. This CDR3 has 13 amino acids. The CDR3 coding sequence is TGTGCCAGCAGTTTACCCACGGTATATGGCTACACCTTC. Protein sequence: CASSLPTVYGYTF.

The chain recombines TRBV10-3 with TRBJ2-7; 11 nucleotides match TRBD1. Germline trimming cut 0 bases from V and 3 bases from J; bases unmatched to any gene: 1. Germline CDR1 reads ENHRY; CDR2 reads SYGVKD. The CDR3 extends over 15 amino acids. The CDR3 region is CAISESGTGGYEQYF. The DNA of the CDR3 is TGTGCCATCAGTGAGTCCGGGACAGGGGGCTACGAGCAGTACTTC.

The chain has TRBV7-9 and TRBJ2-3; 10 bases fit TRBD2. Trimming at V came to 5 bases and at J to 4 bases, leaving 6 bases not matched to a gene. The germline gives CDR1 SEHNR, CDR2 FQNEAQ (reference sequence). The CDR3 consists of 15 residues. The CDR3 protein is CASSVTSGAPDTQYF. CDR3 nucleotides: TGTGCCAGCAGCGTTACTAGCGGGGCCCCAGATACGCAGTATTTT. The whole variable domain, remainder taken from reference TRBV7-9 and TRBJ2-3, is DTGVSQNPRHKITKRGQNVTFRCDPISEHNRLYWYRQTLGQGPEFLTYFQNEAQLEKSRLLSDRFSAERPKGSFSTLEIQRTEQGDSAMYLCASSVTSGAPDTQYFGPGTRLTVL.

CDR3 protein: CASSRGQPNTEAFF. Here the CDR3 DNA reads TGCGCCAGCAGCCGGGGACAGCCAAACACTGAAGCTTTCTTT. The gene calls are TRBV5-1 and TRBJ1-1, with 7 bases that match TRBD1. This CDR3 comprises 14 residues. The junction had 5 bases not matched to a gene; V was cut back by 4 bases and J by 2 bases. Germline lookup yields CDR1 SGHRS and CDR2 YFSETQ.

The V gene is TRBV3-1 (or the pseudogene TRBV3-2), the J gene TRBJ2-3; TRBD2 agrees at 15 bases. The V gene's germline CDR1 is LGHDT and CDR2 YNNKEL (reference sequence). V lost 1 base, J lost 6 bases, and 11 bases stayed unmatched. The CDR3 length is 19 residues. The CDR3 sequence: CASSQAISGLAGGIDTQYF. Here the CDR3 DNA reads TGTGCCAGCAGCCAAGCGATTTCAGGACTAGCGGGAGGGATCGATACGCAGTATTTT.

The chain combines TRBV11-2 with TRBJ1-4; D not certain. Trimming cost V 5 bases and J 10 bases, with 14 bases left between them. Looked up from germline, CDR1 is SGHAT and CDR2 is FQNNGV. The CDR3 runs 13 residues. In nucleotides, the CDR3 is TGTGCCAGCAGCCAAGGTGTCGGCGGAAAACTGTTTTTT. Its protein is CASSQGVGGKLFF.

The rearrangement links TRBV5-1 to TRBJ2-3, with a weak D call TRBD2 (5 bases). Trimming removed 6 bases at V and 4 bases at J, with 15 bases between. In germline, CDR1 is SGHRS, CDR2 YFSETQ. The CDR3 sequence is 14 residues long. The CDR3 reads CASTRVFGADTQYF. The CDR3 bases are TGCGCCAGCACGAGGGTGTTCGGGGCAGATACGCAGTATTTT. Looking up the rest from reference TRBV5-1 and TRBJ2-3 gives the full variable domain: KAGVTQTPRYLIKTRGQQVTLSCSPISGHRSVSWYQQTPGQGLQFLFEYFSETQRNKGNFPGRFSGRQFSNSRSEMNVSTLELGDSALYLCASTRVFGADTQYFGPGTRLTVL.

This rearrangement joins TRBV19 to TRBJ1-5; D might be TRBD1 (5 bases). The CDR3 has 15 amino acids. Trimming removed 5 bases from V and 4 bases from J, with 15 bases in between. Germline assignment: CDR1 LNHDA and CDR2 SQIVND (reference sequence). CDR3 DNA: TGTGCCAGTAGTTACCGGACAAAAGGGAATCAGCCCCAGCATTTT. It yields the protein CASSYRTKGNQPQHF.

The J gene is TRBJ1-1, the V gene TRBV19; D not resolved. V was pared by 5 bases and J by 5 bases, with 18 bases between. The CDR3 covers 15 residues. Per the germline V gene, CDR1 is LNHDA and CDR2 is SQIVND (reference sequence). CDR3 bases: TGTGCCAGTAGTCCGTGGGTGGAGGGAAAAACTGAAGCTTTCTTT. Translated, it gives CASSPWVEGKTEAFF.

V gene TRBV6-5 combines with J gene TRBJ2-5, with TRBD1 as a possible D gene (5 bases). Germline lookup yields CDR1 MNHEY and CDR2 SVGAGI. V lost 6 bases, J lost 2 bases, and 13 bases lay in between. The CDR3 extends over 14 amino acids. CDR3 protein: CASSAAGPQETQYF. In DNA, the CDR3 is TGTGCCAGCAGCGCCGCAGGGCCACAAGAGACCCAGTACTTC.

The chain employs TRBV7-9 and TRBJ2-7; D is possibly TRBD2 (6 bases). This CDR3 comprises 15 residues. Germline V gene sequence: CDR1 SEHNR, CDR2 FQNEAQ (reference sequence). V was cut by 1 base and J by 2 bases, with 12 bases left in between. CDR3 protein: CASSLVALATYEQYF. CDR3 nucleotides: TGTGCCAGCAGCTTAGTCGCACTAGCAACCTACGAGCAGTACTTC.

CDR3 in amino acids: CASRQMGEGRAGYF. CDR3 nucleotides: TGTGCCAGCAGACAAATGGGGGAGGGCCGGGCAGGGTATTTT. The chain uses TRBV27 and TRBJ2-3; 7 positions match TRBD2. V lost 6 bases to trimming and J lost 14 bases; unmatched junction nucleotides: 17. The CDR3 consists of 14 residues. CDR1 is MNHEY, CDR2 SMNVEV, per germline (reference sequence).

The chain employs TRBV11-2 and TRBJ1-6; D gene ambiguous. V lost 0 bases and J lost 6, with 9 bases in between. This CDR3 spans 15 amino acids. Germline V gene lookup returns CDR1 SGHAT and CDR2 FQNNGV. CDR3 region: CASSLDRGGNSPLHF. The CDR3 bases are TGTGCCAGCAGCTTAGATCGGGGAGGTAATTCACCCCTCCACTTT.

This clone appeared once. The chain recombines TRBV5-4 with TRBJ2-3, with 9 bases aligning to TRBD2. This CDR3 region has 17 residues. The ends lost 6 bases at V and 4 bases at J; junction bases unmatched: 15. CDR1 SGHNT and CDR2 YYREEE come from the germline V gene (reference sequence). CDR3 amino acids: CASTLGLAGVFSDTQYF. CDR3 sequence (DNA): TGTGCCAGCACGCTGGGATTAGCGGGAGTATTTTCAGATACGCAGTATTTT.

The J gene is TRBJ1-2, the V gene TRBV12-2. TRBV12-2 is reported as a pseudogene. This CDR3 has 17 amino acids. CDR3 loop: CASRLERGSESPYGYTF. For the CDR3, the DNA is TGTGCAAGTCGCTTAGAGCGTGGATCGGAATCCCCCTATGGCTACACCTTC.

This rearrangement joins TRBV2 to TRBJ1-2, with TRBD1 matching 9 bases. The CDR3 loop spans 15 amino acids. The germline CDR1 and CDR2 sequences are SNHLY and FYNNEI. V lost 8 bases and J lost 4; bases outside the gene matches: 11. The CDR3 here is CASRRQGGTSYGYTF. In DNA form, the CDR3 reads TGTGCCAGCCGTCGACAGGGGGGTACGAGCTATGGCTACACCTTC.